This TCR beta chain was sequenced for a study of blood T cell repertoires in COVID-19. In the original workflow: How many nucleated cells were present was estimated from reference gene primer amplification. Assay: immunoSEQ multiplex PCR; the TCRdb copy retains only in-frame clones and omits some. D and trimming come from the DNA, and the V and J calls and clone size come from that table. The data hold roughly 150,000 clones, with about 80% observed a single time. This CDR3 has 13 amino acids. Germline values: CDR1 LNHDA, CDR2 SQIVND (reference sequence). Trimming took off 0 bases at V and 5 bases at J, with 7 bases between the two ends.

The source is a man between 65 and 80 years old who had recovered from COVID-19. Sequencing input: peripheral blood. The rearrangement links TRBV19 to TRBJ1-1; D unresolved. CDR3 residues: CASSIDTSTEAFF. The DNA of the CDR3 is TGTGCCAGTAGTATAGACACCAGTACTGAAGCTTTCTTT.